Listed here is a single TCR beta chain. The antigen is undetermined. All participating donors were Caucasian adults from Nashville, Tennessee. The sample originates from a study of shared clonotypes between healthy human individuals. Findings of the study overall: All-four-donor shared clonotypes had higher generation probabilities than non-shared clonotypes did.

Germline V lookup: CDR1 MNHEY, CDR2 SVGAGI. The CDR3 is 15 amino acids. J lost 3 bases, V lost 0 bases, and 4 bases had no gene match. Genomic DNA (from each subset) was split evenly across several immunoSEQ plates. The protocol was immunoSEQ multiplex PCR, while the TCRdb copy is restricted to in-frame clones and leaves out a portion. The repertoire holds nearly 1,000,000 clones, with approximately 80% as singletons. This TCR was recovered from a man aged 18 to 29 in good health. The chain has TRBV6-5 and TRBJ2-7; 8 bases agree with TRBD1. Sequenced sample: memory CD4+ T cells sorted from blood. Subset: CD45RA-negative fraction. The CDR3 region is CASSYSTDRDYEQYF. The CDR3 region has the DNA TGTGCCAGCAGTTACTCTACGGACAGGGACTACGAGCAGTACTTC.